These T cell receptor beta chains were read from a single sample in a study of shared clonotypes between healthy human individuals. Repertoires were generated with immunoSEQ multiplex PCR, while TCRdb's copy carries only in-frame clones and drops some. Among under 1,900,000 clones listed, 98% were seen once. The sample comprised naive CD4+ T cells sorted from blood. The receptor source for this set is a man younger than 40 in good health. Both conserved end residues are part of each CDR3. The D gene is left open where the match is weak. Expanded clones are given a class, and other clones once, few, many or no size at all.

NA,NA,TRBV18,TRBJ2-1,TGTGCCAGCTCACGGGGGGACACCTACAATGAGCAGTTCTTC,CASSRGDTYNEQFF
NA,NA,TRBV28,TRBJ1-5,TGTGCCAGCATACCCCGGGCCCGACAGCCCCAGCATTTT,CASIPRARQPQHF
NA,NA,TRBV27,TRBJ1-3,TGTGCCAGCAGGAGGACAGTAGACGGAAACACCATATATTTT,CASRRTVDGNTIYF
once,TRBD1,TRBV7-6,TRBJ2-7,TGTGCCAGCAGCTTAGCGCACAGGGGTTCCTACGAGCAGTACTTC,CASSLAHRGSYEQYF
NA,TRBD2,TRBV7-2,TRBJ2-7,TGTGCCAGCAGCTACTGGAGCGGGAGGCGGGACTACGAGCAGTACTTC,CASSYWSGRRDYEQYF
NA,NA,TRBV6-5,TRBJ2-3,TGTGCCAGCATTAGTGTAGATACGCAGTATTTT,CASISVDTQYF
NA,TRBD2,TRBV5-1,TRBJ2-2,TGCGCCAGCAGCCGGGGGACTAGCGGGAGATACACCGGGGAGCTGTTTTTT,CASSRGTSGRYTGELFF
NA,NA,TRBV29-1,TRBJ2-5,TGCAGCGTTGTTCTGCGGGACGCCGGGCAAGAGACCCAGTACTTC,CSVVLRDAGQETQYF
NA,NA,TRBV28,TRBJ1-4,TGTGCCAGCAGACAAGGAGGGGCAACTAATGAAAAACTGTTTTTT,CASRQGGATNEKLFF
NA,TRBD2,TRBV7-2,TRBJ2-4,TGTGCCAGCAGCTTAGCCGTCCTAGCGGTAAACATTCAGTACTTC,CASSLAVLAVNIQYF
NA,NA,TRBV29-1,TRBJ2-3,TGCAGCCCCAATGGGGGGCTATACGCAGATACGCAGTATTTT,CSPNGGLYADTQYF
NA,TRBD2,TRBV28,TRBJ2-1,TGTGCCAGCAGTGGGTCTAGCGGGAGACTGAATGAGCAGTTCTTC,CASSGSSGRLNEQFF
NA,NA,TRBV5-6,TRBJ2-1,TGTGCCAGCAGCCCCCTCCAGGGAGTGGTATACAATGAGCAGTTCTTC,CASSPLQGVVYNEQFF
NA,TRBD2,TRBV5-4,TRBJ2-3,TGTGCCAGCAGCTTGGGCCTAGCGGGAGTCGGCACAGATACGCAGTATTTT,CASSLGLAGVGTDTQYF
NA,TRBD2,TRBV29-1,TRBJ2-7,TGCAGCGTTTGGCTAGCGGGAGACGAGCAGTACTTC,CSVWLAGDEQYF
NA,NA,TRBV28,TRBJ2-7,TGTGCCAGCAGTCCAGTGGTCCCGTACTCCTACGAGCAGTACTTC,CASSPVVPYSYEQYF
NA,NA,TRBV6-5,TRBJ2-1,TGTGCCAGCAGTTACCCAAATCGGGGCAAGCAGTTCTTC,CASSYPNRGKQFF
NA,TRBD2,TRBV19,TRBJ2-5,TGTGCCAGTAGTAGACTAGCGGGCCGCCAAGAGACCCAGTACTTC,CASSRLAGRQETQYF
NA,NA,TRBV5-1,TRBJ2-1,TGCGCCAGCAATTGGGGGACCTACAATGAGCAGTTCTTC,CASNWGTYNEQFF
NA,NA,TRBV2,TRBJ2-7,TGTGCCAGCAGTGCCGAGGGTAGGAGCTCCTACGAGCAGTACTTC,CASSAEGRSSYEQYF
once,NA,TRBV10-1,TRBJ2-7,TGCGCCAGCTCAAGGGAACCCCACTACGAGCAGTACTTC,CASSREPHYEQYF
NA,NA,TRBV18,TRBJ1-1,TGTGCCAGCTCACCCATTACAGACGAAGCTTTCTTT,CASSPITDEAFF
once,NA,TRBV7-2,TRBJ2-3,TGTGCCAGCAGCTTAGTGTCAGGGACAGATACGCAGTATTTT,CASSLVSGTDTQYF
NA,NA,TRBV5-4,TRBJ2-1,TGTGCCAGCAGCTTTCCCGGGAAAGCCCAGAGCTCCTACAATGAGCAGTTCTTC,CASSFPGKAQSSYNEQFF
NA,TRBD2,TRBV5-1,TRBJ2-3,TGCGCCAGCAGGGGAAGCGGGAGTGGAACAGATACGCAGTATTTT,CASRGSGSGTDTQYF
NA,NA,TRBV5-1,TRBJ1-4,TGCGCCAGCAGCTTGGGAGTAGGGATCGCAACTAATGAAAAACTGTTTTTT,CASSLGVGIATNEKLFF
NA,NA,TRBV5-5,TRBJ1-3,TGTGCCAGCAGCCTACACAGGGTCTCTGGAAACACCATATATTTT,CASSLHRVSGNTIYF
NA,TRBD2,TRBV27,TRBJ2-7,TGTGCCAGCAGGACTGGACTAGCGCTGTACGAGCAGTACTTC,CASRTGLALYEQYF
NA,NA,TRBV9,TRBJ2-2,TGTGCCAGCAGCACGGGGGTGACCGGGGAGCTGTTTTTT,CASSTGVTGELFF
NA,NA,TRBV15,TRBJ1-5,TGTGCCACCAGCAGAGATCGTGGGCAGCCCCAGCATTTT,CATSRDRGQPQHF
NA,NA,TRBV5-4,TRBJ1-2,TGTGCCAGCAGCTTATCCAGGGTAGTGGATTATGGCTACACCTTC,CASSLSRVVDYGYTF
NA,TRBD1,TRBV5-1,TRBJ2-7,TGCGCCAGCAGCCCCCGACAGGGCAACTCCTACGAGCAGTACTTC,CASSPRQGNSYEQYF
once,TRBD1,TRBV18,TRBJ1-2,TGTGCCAGCTCACCGATTGCGGGGACAGGGGCTAACTATGGCTACACCTTC,CASSPIAGTGANYGYTF
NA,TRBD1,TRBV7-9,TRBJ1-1,TGTGCCAGCAGCCTAGAGGCAGGGGGCACTGAAGCTTTCTTT,CASSLEAGGTEAFF
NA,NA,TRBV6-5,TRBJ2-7,TGTGCCAGCAGTTCCCCCGGAGGTGGCTACGAGCAGTACTTC,CASSSPGGGYEQYF
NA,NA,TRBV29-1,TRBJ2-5,TGCAGCGGGGGGGACGGGAAAGAGACCCAGTACTTC,CSGGDGKETQYF
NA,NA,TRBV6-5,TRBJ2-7,TGTGCCAGCTTTCGGGGGGCGGGGTACGAGCAGTACTTC,CASFRGAGYEQYF
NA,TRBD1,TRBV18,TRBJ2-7,TGTGCCAGCTCACCAGAACAGGGGGCCCCCTACGAGCAGTACTTC,CASSPEQGAPYEQYF
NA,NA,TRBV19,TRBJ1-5,TGTGCCAGTAGTACATTCAGGGGTCGGAATCAGCCCCAGCATTTT,CASSTFRGRNQPQHF
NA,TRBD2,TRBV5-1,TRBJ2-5,TGCGCCAGCAGCTCCGGGACTAGCGGGAGTAAGACCCAGTACTTC,CASSSGTSGSKTQYF
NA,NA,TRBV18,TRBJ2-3,TGTGCCAGCTCACCCCGAACCGGGCCCACAGGGAGGGAAGTTCAAGATACGCAGTATTTT,CASSPRTGPTGREVQDTQYF
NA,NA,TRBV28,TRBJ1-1,TGTGCCAGCAGTTTCATCCCAAACACTGAAGCTTTCTTT,CASSFIPNTEAFF
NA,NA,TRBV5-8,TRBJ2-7,TGTGCCAGCAGCTTGGGAGGGCGTCCTCTCTACGAGCAGTACTTC,CASSLGGRPLYEQYF
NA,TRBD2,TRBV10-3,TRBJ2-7,TGTGCCATCAGTGAGCTCACTCCGGGACTAGTAGTATACGAGCAGTACTTC,CAISELTPGLVVYEQYF
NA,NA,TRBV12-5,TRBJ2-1,TGTGCTAGCCAGGGCGGGGCCTACAATGAGCAGTTCTTC,CASQGGAYNEQFF
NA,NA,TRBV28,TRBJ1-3,TGTGCCAGCAGTTTACCGGCTGGAAACACCATATATTTT,CASSLPAGNTIYF